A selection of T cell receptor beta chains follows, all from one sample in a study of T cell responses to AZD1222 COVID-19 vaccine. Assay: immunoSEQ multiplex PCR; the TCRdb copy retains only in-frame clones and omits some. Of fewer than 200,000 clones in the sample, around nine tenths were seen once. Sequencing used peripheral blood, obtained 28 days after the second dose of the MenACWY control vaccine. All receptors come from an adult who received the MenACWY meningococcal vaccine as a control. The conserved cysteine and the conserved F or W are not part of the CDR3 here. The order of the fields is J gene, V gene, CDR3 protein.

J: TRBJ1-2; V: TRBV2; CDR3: ASSPGRGFHGYT
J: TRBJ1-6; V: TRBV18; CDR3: ASFSRQGMDSPLH
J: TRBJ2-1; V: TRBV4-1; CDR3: ASSQLGTSGSNEQF
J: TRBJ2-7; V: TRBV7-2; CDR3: ASSLGPGLSEQY
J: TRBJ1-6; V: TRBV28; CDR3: ASISGRGSPLH
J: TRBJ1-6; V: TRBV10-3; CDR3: AIKGYNSPLH
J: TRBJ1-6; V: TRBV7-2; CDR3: ASSIGTGFNSPLH
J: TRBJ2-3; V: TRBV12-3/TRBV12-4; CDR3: ASRSTTDTQY
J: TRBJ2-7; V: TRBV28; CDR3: ASSPSGSSYEQY
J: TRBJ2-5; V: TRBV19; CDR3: ASSMGNQETQY
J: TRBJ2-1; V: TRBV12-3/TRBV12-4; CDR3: ASYPGGRNEQF
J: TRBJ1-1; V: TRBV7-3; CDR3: ASSLSGGLTEAF
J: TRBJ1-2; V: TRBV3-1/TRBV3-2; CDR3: ASSQDGGMGGGYT
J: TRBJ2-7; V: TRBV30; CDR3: AWSVHIVARQYEQY
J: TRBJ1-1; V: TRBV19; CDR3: ASSAPTGLNTEAF
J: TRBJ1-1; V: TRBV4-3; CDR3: ASSLGRETEAF
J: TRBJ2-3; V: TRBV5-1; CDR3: ASRVIQRGDTQY
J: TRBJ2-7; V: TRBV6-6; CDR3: ASSYSGTGLH
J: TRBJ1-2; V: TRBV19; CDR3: ASELAGAVPNYGYT
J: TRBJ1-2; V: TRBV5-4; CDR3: ASSQRDRVDYGYT
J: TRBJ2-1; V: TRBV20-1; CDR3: SATTNNEQF
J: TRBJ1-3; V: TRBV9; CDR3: ASRPGPGGNTIY
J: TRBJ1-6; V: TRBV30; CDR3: AWSEQGNSPLH
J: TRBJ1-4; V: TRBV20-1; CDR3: SANPGQRV
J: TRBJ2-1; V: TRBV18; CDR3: ASSLTGSRNSYNEQF
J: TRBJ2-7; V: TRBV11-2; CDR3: ASSLGTGNIHEQY
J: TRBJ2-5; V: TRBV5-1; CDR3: ASSLAGSETQY
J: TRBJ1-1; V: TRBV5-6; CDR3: ASSLVAGQGKAF
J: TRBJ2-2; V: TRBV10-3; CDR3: AIRSLANTGELF
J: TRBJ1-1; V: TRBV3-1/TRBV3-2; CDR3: ASSQVRGGTEAF
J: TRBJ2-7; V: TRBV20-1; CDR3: SARQGYEQY
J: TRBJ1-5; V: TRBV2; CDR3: ASRPIGASNQPQH
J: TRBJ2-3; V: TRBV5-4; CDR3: ASSFPGPSTDTQY
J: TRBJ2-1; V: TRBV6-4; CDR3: ASSRQTGGYNEQF
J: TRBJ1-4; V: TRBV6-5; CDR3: ASRGTGGQEKLF
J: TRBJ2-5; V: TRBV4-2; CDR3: ASSQVKGRQETQY
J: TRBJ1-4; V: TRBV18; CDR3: ASSPGAGGAGEKLF
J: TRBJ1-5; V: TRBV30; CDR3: AWNAAGMGPYSNQPQH
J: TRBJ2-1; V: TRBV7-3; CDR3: ASSLGPAGVYEQF
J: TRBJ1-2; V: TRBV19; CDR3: ASSMGDRDSYSTNYGYT
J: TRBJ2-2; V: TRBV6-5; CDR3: ASSSGQTNTGELF
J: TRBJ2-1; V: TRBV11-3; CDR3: ASSFGQSSDEQF
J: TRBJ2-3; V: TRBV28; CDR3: ASSKTGGSTDTQY
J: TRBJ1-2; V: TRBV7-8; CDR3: ASSWPPGHTNYGYT
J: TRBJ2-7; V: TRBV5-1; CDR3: ASSLANLASDWQY
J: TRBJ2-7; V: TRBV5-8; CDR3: ASSLEGGKGYEQY
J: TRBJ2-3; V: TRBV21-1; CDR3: ASSKPCTDTQY
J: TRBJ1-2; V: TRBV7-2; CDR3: ASSLDGGRGYGYT
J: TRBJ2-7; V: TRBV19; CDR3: ASSIKVVAAIPYEQY